This TCR beta chain appears in the sequencing data of a study of STAT5B mutations in CD4+ large granular lymphocyte leukemia (dated by TCRdb to between 2021 and 2024). Background for the entire study: Among healthy controls, the CDR3 'QG' motif was associated with a particular HLA allele. The TCRbeta repertoires of CD4+ T-cell large granular lymphocyte leukemia patients were compared with the TCRbeta repertoires of healthy blood donors. Flow cytometry on FACSCanto II or FACSVerse showed that the purified fractions were more than 95% pure among lymphocytes.

Spanning cysteine to phenylalanine, the CDR3 consists of 13 amino acids. Only the CDR3 part of the read is kept: 39 bases, read in frame from the first base. The V end gives up 1 base and the J end 9 bases, leaving 7 bases in the junction not matched to a gene. CDR1 and CDR2 (GTSNPN, SVGIG) derive from the germline V gene (reference sequence). TCRbeta rearrangements were sequenced from genomic DNA using the immunoSEQ assay at survey resolution. Per the authors' processing: In the TCR sequencing data, the lowest productive clonotype frequency that could be detected was 2.59 x 10-5. Only productive TCRbeta rearrangements, meaning sequences that were complete and in-frame, were kept for the analyses. Simpson clonality, calculated in the immunoSEQ Analyzer version 3.0, was used as the measure of sample clonality. Clones were categorized by frequency as very rare, small, medium, large (1-20%) or hyperexpanded (>20%). Generation probabilities were estimated with OLGA 1.2.3, V-gene circos plots were generated with VDJtools, specificities were searched for in VDJdb, and CDR3 motifs were identified with GLIPH. As stored in TCRdb, this immuneACCESS dataset retains in-frame rearrangements with V and J assigned. A fraction of the clones does not appear; measured against another copy, unresolved V genes explain less than half of the discrepancy, and the remainder lacks a known reason. That table gives V, J and clone size, and the DNA gave D and trimming. Here the sample has roughly 30,000 clones; more than 65% occur a single time. Roughly 2% of the sample comes from the top ten.

What the research found in general, with its limitations: The data were not HLA-matched, and the higher clonality in CD4+ T-LGLL than in CD8+ T-LGLL could be due to the relatively small sample size. Each patient's main leukemic clonotypes were private, but approximately 23% of these clonotypes showed up at low frequency in the non-leukemic repertoires of other patients. TRBV06-family usage was enriched among the top patient clones (8/27) compared with healthy controls (2/35). Compared with healthy CD4+ repertoires, CD4-sorted patient repertoires appeared more clonal, and this difference remained even after the putative leukemic clones were removed.

The healthy controls were 37 blood donors, and the buffy coats of these donors were supplied by the Finnish Red Cross blood service. All TCR-sequenced material derived from peripheral blood: patient blood samples and healthy donor buffy coats. Ficoll-Hypaque gradient centrifugation was used to isolate peripheral blood mononuclear cells. Magnetic purification was used to isolate CD4+ cells from the buffy coats of the healthy controls. The Gentra Puregene Cell and Tissue kit was used to extract genomic DNA, and a Qubit 2.0 fluorometer was used to measure the amount of genomic DNA. This clone came up a few times. The specificity of this receptor is unknown. Base qualities are not at hand, and no much larger clone is one base apart.

Sequencing input: CD4+ T cells from blood buffy coats. This receptor was identified in a human donor in good health. The V and J genes are TRBV30 and TRBJ2-3; 7 junctional bases match TRBD2. Here is the DNA: TGTGCCTGGAGTGGGGGGGGACGGGACACGCAGTATTTT. This gives the protein CAWSGGGRDTQYF.